Listed here are 2 T cell receptor beta chains from one sample, sequenced in a study of identical twins. TCRdb analysed the 5' RACE reads with MiXCR anew, one entry per CDR3 protein. The sample lists 1.5 million to 2 million distinct CDR3 sequences; roughly 35% were seen once. The specimen was cord blood. The receptor source for this set is a newborn girl in good health.

This clonotype has at least ten counts. The chain links TRBV13 to TRBJ2-7; D uncertain. The CDR3 is 13 amino acids. V lost 1 base to trimming and J lost 0 bases, with 4 bases between them. CDR1 is PRHDT, CDR2 FYEKMQ, per germline (reference sequence). CDR3 DNA: TGTGCCAGCAGCTTAGTCCTCTCCTACGAGCAGTACTTC. It specifies CASSLVLSYEQYF. Full variable domain (rest looked up from reference TRBV13 and TRBJ2-7): AAGVIQSPRHLIKEKRETATLKCYPIPRHDTVYWYQQGPGQDPQFLISFYEKMQSDKGSIPDRFSAQQFSDYHSELNMSSLELGDSALYFCASSLVLSYEQYFGPGTRLTVT.

Points on this clonotype: The limits of the CDR3 on the DNA are not certain, so only TCRdb's listed CDR3 is given. The chain links TRBV21-1 to TRBJ2-1; TRBD2 is taken as the D call from the table, unchecked against the DNA. TRBV21-1 is listed as a pseudogene. Ends included, the CDR3 has 15 residues. This CDR3 is CASSKVVAGGSEQFF.